The present T cell receptor beta chain was sequenced within a study of blood T cell repertoires in COVID-19. Study background: The United States, Italy and Spain were the sources of the acute and convalescent COVID-19 samples. Sources were T cells, B-cell-depleted T cells, or PBMCs; the material itself was cDNA or gDNA.

Germline trimming cut 2 bases from V and 4 bases from J; bases unmatched to any gene: 6. CDR3 length equals 15 residues. Germline V CDR1 and CDR2: SGHVS, FQNEAQ. Per the authors' pipeline: Quantification of nucleated cells was approximated via reference gene primer amplification. The assay was immunoSEQ multiplex PCR, and TCRdb's table has in-frame clones only and misses some. V and J calls and clone size follow that table, whereas D and trimming were derived from the DNA. The sample carries about 100,000 clones, more than 75% recorded once. The sequence was obtained from a man in his 60s with active or convalescent COVID-19. The material sequenced was peripheral blood. The gene calls are TRBV7-8 and TRBJ2-7; 9 positions agree with TRBD1. As DNA, the CDR3 is TGTGCCAGCAGCTTATACAGGGGGCCACTTTACGAGCAGTACTTC. Translation: CASSLYRGPLYEQYF.